A selection of T cell receptor beta chains follows, all from one sample in a study of cytomegalovirus exposure and HLA in healthy donors. Using immunoSEQ multiplex PCR, the repertoire was profiled, and TCRdb retains in-frame clones only, with some absent. The table shows fewer than 120,000 clones, with approximately 88% occurring only once. Sequenced: PBMCs. These receptors were taken from a woman between 25 and 40 years old in good health and CMV-seropositive. Each CDR3 is given with its conserved first and last residue. Fields, in order: D gene, clone size, CDR3 length, J gene, V gene, CDR3 DNA, CDR3 protein. A D gene is named only where the DNA matches it firmly. Size tells how often a clone was seen (once, few, many) or the class of an expanded clone, and some rows leave it out.

.,once,15,TRBJ2-3,TRBV6-5,TGTGCCAGCAGCCCGGGACACTTAAGCACAGATACGCAGTATTTT,CASSPGHLSTDTQYF
TRBD1,.,14,TRBJ2-1,TRBV6-6,TGTGCCAGTCTGACGACAGGGAGAGTCAATGAGCAGTTCTTC,CASLTTGRVNEQFF
.,.,13,TRBJ1-1,TRBV6-1,TGTGCCAGCAGTGAAAGGCGAGGCTCTGAAGCTTTCTTT,CASSERRGSEAFF
TRBD2,.,15,TRBJ2-7,TRBV9,TGTGCCAGCAGCCCCCGGGGTAGCGGGGTCCCAGAGCAGTACTTC,CASSPRGSGVPEQYF
.,.,13,TRBJ1-1,TRBV30,TGTGCCTGGAGTCCGGACTCTGACACTGAAGCTTTCTTT,CAWSPDSDTEAFF
.,.,12,TRBJ2-4,TRBV5-1,TGCGCCAGCAGGGAGGCGGGAAACATTCAGTACTTC,CASREAGNIQYF
TRBD1,.,16,TRBJ2-2,TRBV28,TGTGCCAGCAGTTTAAGGGGACAGACTTACACCGGGGAGCTGTTTTTT,CASSLRGQTYTGELFF
.,.,13,TRBJ2-1,TRBV7-2,TGTGCCAGCAGCTTATATAGTCACAATGAGCAGTTCTTC,CASSLYSHNEQFF
.,.,15,TRBJ2-1,TRBV5-4,TGTGCCAGCAGCCCAGGGCCCACCTCGGGCAATGAGCAGTTCTTC,CASSPGPTSGNEQFF
.,.,11,TRBJ2-7,TRBV6-1,TGTGCCAGCCCGAGAGGCTACGAGCAGTACTTC,CASPRGYEQYF
.,.,14,TRBJ1-2,TRBV14,TGTGCCAGCAGCCAAGGTGTAAGGGGCAATGGCTACACCTTC,CASSQGVRGNGYTF
TRBD2,.,18,TRBJ2-2,TRBV7-3,TGTGCCAGCAGCTTAAATTCCCGGACTAGCGGGAACACCGGGGAGCTGTTTTTT,CASSLNSRTSGNTGELFF